The 16 T cell receptor beta chains reported below all come from one sample, sequenced in a study of CXCR3-negative and CXCR3-positive naive CD8 T cells. Carrying UMI labels, the TRB cDNA libraries were prepared through 5' RACE. After re-calling the 5' RACE reads, TCRdb lists one entry per CDR3 protein, DNA absent. This sample contains 45,000 to 65,000 distinct CDR3 sequences. The source material was memory CD8+ T cells from blood. The receptors originated from a human donor in good health. Some clones in this sample may be carry-over from other donors' samples.

The chain is built from TRBV29-1 and TRBJ2-1; TCRdb's D call, TRBD2, is unchecked because there is no DNA. This CDR3 has 11 residues. Germline lookup yields CDR1 SQVTM and CDR2 ANQGSEA. CDR3 residues: CSTWWGVEQFF.

V and J are TRBV12-3 or TRBV12-4 and TRBJ2-2; TCRdb returns TRBD1, unconfirmable since there is no DNA. The CDR3 is made up of 15 amino acids. The CDR3 sequence: CASSLGGQNTGELFF.

This clonotype shows up as medium-sized by frequency. This chain uses TRBV11-2 with TRBJ2-1; TCRdb's assignment of TRBD1 cannot be checked, as there is no DNA. The CDR3 runs 16 residues. Germline CDR1 reads SGHAT; CDR2 reads FQNNGV. The CDR3 is CASSSQGGGSYNEQFF.

The gene calls are TRBV5-1 and TRBJ2-7; TCRdb indicates TRBD1, and absent DNA this call remains unverified. This CDR3 has 14 residues. The V gene's germline CDR1 is SGHRS and CDR2 YFSETQ. CDR3 in amino acids: CASSPRDNPYEQYF.

The chain links TRBV5-1 to TRBJ2-6; TCRdb's D call, TRBD1, is unchecked because there is no DNA. Germline CDR1 and CDR2: SGHRS and YFSETQ. The CDR3 covers 14 residues. The CDR3 here is CASSSGGFTNVLTF.

The V and J genes are TRBV29-1 and TRBJ2-7. Per the germline V gene, CDR1 is SQVTM and CDR2 is ANQGSEA. The CDR3 contains 12 residues. This CDR3 is CSVEQITYEQYF.

The chain uses TRBV27 and TRBJ1-2; TCRdb designates TRBD1, a call that cannot be tested without DNA. CDR3 size: 14 residues. CDR1 is MNHEY, CDR2 SMNVEV, per germline (reference sequence). This CDR3 is CASSLRGRNYGYTF.

The genes are TRBV7-9 and TRBJ2-1; TCRdb's assignment of TRBD1 cannot be checked, as there is no DNA. In germline, CDR1 is SEHNR, CDR2 FQNEAQ (reference sequence). The CDR3 consists of 14 residues. CDR3 sequence: CASSPPWVENEQFF.

The rearrangement links TRBV4-2 to TRBJ2-7; TCRdb picks TRBD1, but there is no DNA to check that call. Germline V lookup: CDR1 LGHNA, CDR2 YNFKEQ. The CDR3 covers 15 residues. This CDR3 is CASSQGEGTAYEQYF.

The chain has TRBV29-1 and TRBJ1-2; the D gene TCRdb calls, TRBD1, cannot be checked with no DNA. This CDR3 has 14 residues. CDR1 is SQVTM and CDR2 is ANQGSEA in the germline V gene. CDR3 amino acids: CSVEIPPGTNGYTF.

J is TRBJ2-3 and V is TRBV20-1. The V gene's germline CDR1 is DFQATT and CDR2 SNEGSKA (reference sequence). The CDR3 contains 13 residues. CDR3 protein: CSARDPIRNTQYF.

The V call is TRBV6-1, the J call TRBJ2-1; without DNA, the TCRdb call of TRBD2 cannot be checked. Germline V gene lookup returns CDR1 MNHNS and CDR2 SASEGT. The length of the CDR3 is 15 residues. CDR3 amino acids: CASSAGLAGSNEQFF.

The chain recombines TRBV5-1 with TRBJ1-1. CDR1 SGHRS and CDR2 YFSETQ come from the germline V gene. The CDR3 covers 13 residues. This CDR3 is CASSRRGNTEAFF. Drawing the rest from reference TRBV5-1 and TRBJ1-1, the complete variable domain is KAGVTQTPRYLIKTRGQQVTLSCSPISGHRSVSWYQQTPGQGLQFLFEYFSETQRNKGNFPGRFSGRQFSNSRSEMNVSTLELGDSALYLCASSRRGNTEAFFGQGTRLTVV.

The chain employs TRBV6-2 or TRBV6-3 and TRBJ2-1; the TRBD2 assignment by TCRdb is unverifiable without DNA. Looked up from germline, CDR1 is MNHEY and CDR2 is SVGEGT. There are 16 residues in the CDR3. This CDR3 is CASSYSGLHTAFDQYF.

The CDR3 spells CASSLGVDEPQHF. This chain uses TRBV28 with TRBJ1-5. This CDR3 region has 13 residues. Germline V gives CDR1 MDHEN, CDR2 SYDVKM.

The V gene is TRBV29-1, the J gene TRBJ2-7. Germline CDR1 is SQVTM and CDR2 is ANQGSEA. This CDR3 is built from 12 residues. CDR3 residues: CSVVSGPYEQYF.